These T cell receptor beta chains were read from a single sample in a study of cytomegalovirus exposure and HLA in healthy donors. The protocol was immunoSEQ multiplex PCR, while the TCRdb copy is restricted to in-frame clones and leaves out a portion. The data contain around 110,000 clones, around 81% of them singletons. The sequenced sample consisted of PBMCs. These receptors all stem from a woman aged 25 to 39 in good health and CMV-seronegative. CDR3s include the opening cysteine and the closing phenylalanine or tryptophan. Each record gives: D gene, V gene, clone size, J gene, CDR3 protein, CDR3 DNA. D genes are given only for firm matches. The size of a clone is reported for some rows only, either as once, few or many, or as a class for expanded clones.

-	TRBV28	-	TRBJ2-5	CASSRTIQETQYF	TGTGCCAGCAGCCGAACTATCCAAGAGACCCAGTACTTC
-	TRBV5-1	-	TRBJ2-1	CASKEERSSYNEQFF	TGCGCCAGCAAGGAGGAAAGAAGCTCCTACAATGAGCAGTTCTTC
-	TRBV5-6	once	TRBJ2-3	CASSLDTSDTQYF	TGTGCCAGCAGCTTGGATACTTCCGATACGCAGTATTTT
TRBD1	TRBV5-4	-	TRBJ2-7	CASSSGTGGLGYEQYF	TGTGCCAGCAGCTCCGGGACAGGGGGCCTAGGGTACGAGCAGTACTTC
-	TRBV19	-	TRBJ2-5	CASSTYQETQYF	TGTGCCAGTAGTACGTACCAAGAGACCCAGTACTTC
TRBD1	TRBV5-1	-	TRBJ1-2	CASSIGTGDGYTF	TGCGCCAGCAGCATCGGGACAGGGGACGGCTACACCTTC
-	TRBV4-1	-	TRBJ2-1	CASSPQNLGRYNEQFF	TGCGCCAGCAGCCCCCAGAACCTTGGTCGCTACAATGAGCAGTTCTTC
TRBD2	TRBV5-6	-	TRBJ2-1	CASAEVAGGSSYNEQFF	TGTGCCAGCGCTGAGGTAGCGGGAGGGAGCTCCTACAATGAGCAGTTCTTC
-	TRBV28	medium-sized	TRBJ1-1	CATARNTEAFF	TGTGCCACCGCCAGGAACACTGAAGCTTTCTTT
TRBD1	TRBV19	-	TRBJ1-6	CASSVNRGDSPLHF	TGTGCCAGTAGTGTCAACAGGGGGGATTCACCCCTCCACTTT
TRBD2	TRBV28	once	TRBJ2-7	CASSLLLAGGSYEQYF	TGTGCCAGCAGTTTATTGTTAGCGGGAGGCTCCTACGAGCAGTACTTC
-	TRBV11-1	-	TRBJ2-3	CATGELGTDTQYF	TGTGCCACCGGAGAGCTTGGGACAGATACGCAGTATTTT
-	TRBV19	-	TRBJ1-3	CASTPPGRNTIYF	TGTGCCAGTACCCCCCCGGGTAGAAACACCATATATTTT
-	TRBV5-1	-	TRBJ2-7	CASSAGTPLSYEQYF	TGCGCCAGCAGCGCAGGGACACCTTTATCCTACGAGCAGTACTTC
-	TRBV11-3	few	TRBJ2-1	CASSLISYHEQFF	TGTGCCAGCAGCTTAATTAGCTATCATGAGCAGTTCTTC
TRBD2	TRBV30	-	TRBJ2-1	CASSGLAAYNEQFF	TGTGCCTCGTCGGGACTAGCGGCCTACAATGAGCAGTTCTTC
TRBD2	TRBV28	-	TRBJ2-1	CASSFPLAGGRDHNEQFF	TGTGCCAGCAGTTTCCCCCTAGCGGGAGGGCGCGATCACAATGAGCAGTTCTTC
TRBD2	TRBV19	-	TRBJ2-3	CASSPRTSGSADTQYF	TGTGCCAGTAGTCCGAGGACTAGCGGGAGCGCAGATACGCAGTATTTT
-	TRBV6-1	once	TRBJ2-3	CASREEMADTQYF	TGTGCCAGCAGGGAGGAGATGGCGGATACGCAGTATTTT
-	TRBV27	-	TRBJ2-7	CASGGGYPGYEQYF	TGTGCCAGCGGAGGGGGCTATCCGGGCTACGAGCAGTACTTC
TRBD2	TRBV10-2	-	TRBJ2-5	CASLDGRLGETQYF	TGCGCCAGTTTAGACGGGAGGCTTGGAGAGACCCAGTACTTC
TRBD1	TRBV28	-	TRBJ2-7	CASRETGGHSYEQYF	TGTGCCAGCAGAGAAACAGGGGGCCACTCCTACGAGCAGTACTTC